This T cell receptor beta chain is drawn from a study of glioma-infiltrating T cells after dendritic cell vaccination. Study summary: Monocyte-derived dendritic cells, cultured six to seven days with IL-4 and GM-CSF, were pulsed with autologous tumor lysate.

Comment on this clone: Its antigen is still unknown.

The study's findings and limits: No direct clonality-survival link was found; a diverse polyclonal response may matter.

The CDR3 consists of 21 residues. The V gene end was trimmed by 6 bases and the J gene end by 1 base; junction bases not matched to a gene: 21. CDR1 is WNHNN, CDR2 SYGVQD, per germline (reference sequence). TCRB CDR3 was amplified from 2 ug genomic DNA or less. Amplification used 60 V beta primers and 13 J beta primers. The assay was immunoSEQ multiplex PCR, and TCRdb's table has in-frame clones only and misses some. This repertoire shows 20,000 or so clones, around 74% found once; its top ten account for under 40%. The V gene is TRBV10-1, the J gene TRBJ1-1, with 12 bases identical to TRBD1. This receptor was identified in a human donor with glioblastoma. The sequences come from blood, collected before dendritic cell vaccination. This chain's CDR3 is CASREGPRDRGRLGRNTEAFF. In nucleotides, the CDR3 is TGCGCCAGCAGGGAGGGCCCCCGGGACAGGGGGCGGTTAGGGAGGAACACTGAAGCTTTCTTT.